This entry concerns a single T cell receptor beta chain. The data were obtained in a study of T cell responses to AZD1222 COVID-19 vaccine. TCRdb's table, derived via immunoSEQ multiplex PCR, lists solely in-frame clones and lacks some. The data contain over 120,000 clones, approximately 86% of them singletons. V shed 2 bases and J 0 bases; nucleotides not matched to a gene: 13. This CDR3 spans 18 amino acids. Looked up from germline, CDR1 is LGHDT and CDR2 is YNNKEL (reference sequence). The sequencing here drew on peripheral blood, taken 28 days after the second dose of the MenACWY control vaccine. The V gene is TRBV3-1 (or the pseudogene TRBV3-2), the J gene TRBJ2-7; 7 positions agree with TRBD1. The sequence came from an adult who received the MenACWY meningococcal vaccine as a control. CDR3 DNA: TGTGCCAGCAGCCAACCATCGACAGGGCCCGCTTTCTCCTACGAGCAGTACTTC. Translating gives CASSQPSTGPAFSYEQYF.